The clone carrying this T cell receptor (beta chain) has more than one count but fewer than ten. Its antigen is unknown. These data are taken from a study of PD-L1 blockade in urothelial cancer. Study information: Most of the 29 patients were males with bladder-origin urothelial cancer.

Generated by immunoSEQ multiplex PCR, the TCRdb table keeps only in-frame clones and is missing some. The data hold some 52,000 clones, with about 72% observed a single time. Germline lookup yields CDR1 LGHNT and CDR2 FRNRAP. This CDR3 comprises 14 residues. Trimming shortened V by 7 bases and J by 0 bases, and 11 bases separated the two germline ends. Notes on the study in general: Durable-benefit patients expanded tumor-associated blood clones more at 3 weeks. Below-median pretreatment blood TCR clonality was associated with improved progression-free and overall survival.

The input for sequencing was PBMCs, taken around atezolizumab (anti-PD-L1) treatment. The sequence was obtained from a man between 65 and 79 years old with urothelial cancer. The V gene is TRBV12-5, the J gene TRBJ2-3; weak D call: TRBD2 (6 bases). CDR3 sequence: CASARDWSTDTQYF. The CDR3 DNA reads as TGTGCTAGTGCCCGGGACTGGAGCACAGATACGCAGTATTTT. The variable domain in full, completed from reference TRBV12-5 and TRBJ2-3, reads DARVTQTPRHKVTEMGQEVTMRCQPILGHNTVFWYRQTMMQGLELLAYFRNRAPLDDSGMPKDRFSAEMPDATLATLKIQPSEPRDSAVYFCASARDWSTDTQYFGPGTRLTVL.